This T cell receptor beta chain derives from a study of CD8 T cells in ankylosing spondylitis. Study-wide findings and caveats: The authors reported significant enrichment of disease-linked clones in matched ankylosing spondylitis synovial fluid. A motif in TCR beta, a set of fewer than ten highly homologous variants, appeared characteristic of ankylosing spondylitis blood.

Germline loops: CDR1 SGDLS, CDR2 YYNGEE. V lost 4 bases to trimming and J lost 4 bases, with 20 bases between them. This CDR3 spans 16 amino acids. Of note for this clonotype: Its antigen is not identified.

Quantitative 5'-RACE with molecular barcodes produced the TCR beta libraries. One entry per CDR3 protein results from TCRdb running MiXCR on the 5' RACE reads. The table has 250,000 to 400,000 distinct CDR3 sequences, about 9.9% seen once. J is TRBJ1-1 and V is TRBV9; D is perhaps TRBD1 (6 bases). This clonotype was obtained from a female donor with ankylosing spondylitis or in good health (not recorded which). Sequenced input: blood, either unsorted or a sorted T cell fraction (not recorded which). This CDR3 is CASSLSSGGRSTEAFF. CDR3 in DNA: TGTGCCAGCAGCTTGTCTTCGGGGGGGCGCAGCACTGAAGCTTTCTTT.